This entry concerns a single T cell receptor (beta chain). Its specificity is unknown. This record belongs to a study of T cell responses to AZD1222 COVID-19 vaccine. Study conclusions and caveats: Along spike, vaccine-associated CD4 TCRs were found throughout, with dominance at 160-218 and 743-854. Donors skewed white British and female; clonal diversity was possibly underestimated.

Sequencing was performed with immunoSEQ multiplex PCR; in TCRdb, only in-frame clones are kept and a portion is missing. The data contain about 110,000 clones, less than 95% of them singletons. The germline V gene has CDR1 MDHEN and CDR2 SYDVKM. The CDR3 has 16 amino acids. The germline V and J ends were trimmed by 7 bases and 4 bases, with 20 bases remaining between them. The chain employs TRBV28 and TRBJ1-5, with D possibly being TRBD1 (6 bases). Sample: peripheral blood, taken on day 0 of AZD1222 vaccination. The clonotype was recovered from an adult in good health. The CDR3 loop reads CASTPRGGLENQPQHF. The CDR3 bases are TGTGCCAGCACCCCAAGGGGGGGTTTGGAAAATCAGCCCCAGCATTTT.